These 8 T cell receptor beta chains came from one sample sequenced in a study of T cell responses to AZD1222 COVID-19 vaccine. Sequenced by immunoSEQ multiplex PCR; TCRdb stores in-frame clones only, minus some. The table has 150,000 to 180,000 clones, less than 95% seen once. The material sequenced was peripheral blood, taken on day 0 of AZD1222 vaccination. The receptor set was obtained from an adult in good health.

The gene calls are TRBV11-2 and TRBJ2-7, with 8 nucleotides matching TRBD2. This CDR3 contains 16 residues. In germline, CDR1 is SGHAT, CDR2 FQNNGV. V shed 6 bases, J shed 2 bases, and the junction held 12 bases outside the gene matches. The CDR3 DNA reads as TGTGCCAGCAGTTTCATAGCGGGAACAGGGACCTACGAGCAGTACTTC. It is translated as CASSFIAGTGTYEQYF.

This chain joins TRBV20-1 and TRBJ1-2; no clear D. Germline V gene lookup returns CDR1 DFQATT and CDR2 SNEGSKA (reference sequence). V lost 3 bases to trimming and J lost 8 bases, with 10 bases between them. The CDR3 contains 11 residues. DNA for the CDR3: TGCAGTGCTAGTCTAGGGCGGGGCTACACCTTC. Amino acids: CSASLGRGYTF.

The V gene is TRBV28, the J gene TRBJ1-4; D gene uncertain. The CDR3 runs 11 residues. The V gene's germline CDR1 is MDHEN and CDR2 SYDVKM. Trimming removed 5 bases from V and 4 bases from J, with 2 bases in between. CDR3: CASSINEKLFF. CDR3 DNA sequence: TGTGCCAGCAGTATTAATGAAAAACTGTTTTTT.

V usage is TRBV24-1 and J usage is TRBJ1-2; possibly TRBD1 for D (6 bases). V lost 3 bases and J lost 0, with 13 bases in between. Germline V CDR1 and CDR2: KGHDR, SFDVKD. This CDR3 has 16 residues. CDR3 sequence: CATSDGGAPANYGYTF. CDR3 sequence (DNA): TGTGCCACCAGTGATGGGGGGGCGCCGGCTAACTATGGCTACACCTTC.

This clone was recorded a few times. This rearrangement joins TRBV18 to TRBJ1-5; 8 positions agree with TRBD1. The V segment lost 6 bases and the J segment 4 bases; nucleotides outside the gene matches: 5. Germline lookup yields CDR1 KGHSH and CDR2 LQKENI. The CDR3 consists of 14 residues. The CDR3 DNA reads as TGTGCCAGCTCCCCAGGGGGCTGGAATCAGCCCCAGCATTTT. It yields the protein CASSPGGWNQPQHF.

The chain joins TRBV2 to TRBJ1-1; maybe TRBD1 (5 bases). This CDR3 is 14 amino acids long. With 4 bases removed from V and 1 base from J, the gap between germline ends came to 10 bases. Germline V CDR1 and CDR2: SNHLY, FYNNEI. CDR3 nucleotide sequence: TGTGCCAGCAGTGTGGGGGGAGCGAACACTGAAGCTTTCTTT. This gives the protein CASSVGGANTEAFF.

The J gene is TRBJ1-1, the V gene TRBV19; D ambiguous. The CDR3 is made up of 15 amino acids. Per the germline V gene, CDR1 is LNHDA and CDR2 is SQIVND (reference sequence). V lost 1 base, J lost 1 base, and 10 bases lay in between. The CDR3 region is CASSIAARGNTEAFF. The DNA for the CDR3 is TGTGCCAGTAGTATAGCGGCGCGTGGGAACACTGAAGCTTTCTTT.

The chain is built from TRBV19 and TRBJ1-1; 10 positions match TRBD1. Germline V gene sequence: CDR1 LNHDA, CDR2 SQIVND (reference sequence). V dropped 9 bases and J dropped 0; count of bases not matched to a gene: 10. The CDR3 has 16 amino acids. CDR3 in amino acids: CASEPRDRGMNTEAFF. The CDR3 DNA reads as TGTGCCAGCGAGCCCCGGGACAGGGGCATGAACACTGAAGCTTTCTTT.